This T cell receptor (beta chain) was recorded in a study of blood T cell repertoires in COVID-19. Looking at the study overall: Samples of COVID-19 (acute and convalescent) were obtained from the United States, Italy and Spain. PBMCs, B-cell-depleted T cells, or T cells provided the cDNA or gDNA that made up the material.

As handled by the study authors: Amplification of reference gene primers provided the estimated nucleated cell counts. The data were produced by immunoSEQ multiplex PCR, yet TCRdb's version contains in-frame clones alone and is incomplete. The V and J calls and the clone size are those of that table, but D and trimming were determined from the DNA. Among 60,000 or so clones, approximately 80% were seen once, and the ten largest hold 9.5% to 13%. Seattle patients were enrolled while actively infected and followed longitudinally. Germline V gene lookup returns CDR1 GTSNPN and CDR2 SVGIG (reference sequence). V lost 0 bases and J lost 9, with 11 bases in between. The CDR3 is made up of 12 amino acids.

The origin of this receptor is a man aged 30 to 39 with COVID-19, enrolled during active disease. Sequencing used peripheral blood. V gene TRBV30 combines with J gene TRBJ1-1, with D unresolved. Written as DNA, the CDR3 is TGTGCCTGGAGTGTAACCAGGACTAAAGCTTTCTTT. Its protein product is CAWSVTRTKAFF.